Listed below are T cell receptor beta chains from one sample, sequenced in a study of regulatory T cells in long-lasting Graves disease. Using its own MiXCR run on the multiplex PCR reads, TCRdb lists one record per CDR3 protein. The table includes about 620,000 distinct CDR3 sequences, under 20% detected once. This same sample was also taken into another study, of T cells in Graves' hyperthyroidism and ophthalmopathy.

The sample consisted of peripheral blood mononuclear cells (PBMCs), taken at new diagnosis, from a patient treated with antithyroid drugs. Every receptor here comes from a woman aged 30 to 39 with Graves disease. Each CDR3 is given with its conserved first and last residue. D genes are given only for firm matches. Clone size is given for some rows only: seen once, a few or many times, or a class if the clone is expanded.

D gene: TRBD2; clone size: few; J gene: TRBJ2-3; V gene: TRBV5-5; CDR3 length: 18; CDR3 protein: CASSLQGKTSGPTDTQYF; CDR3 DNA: TGTGCCAGCAGCTTGCAGGGGAAGACTAGCGGGCCCACAGATACGCAGTATTTT
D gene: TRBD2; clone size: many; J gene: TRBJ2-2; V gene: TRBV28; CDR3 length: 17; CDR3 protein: CASSFDPSGDNTGELFF; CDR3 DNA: TGTGCCAGCAGTTTTGATCCTAGCGGAGATAACACCGGGGAGCTGTTTTTT
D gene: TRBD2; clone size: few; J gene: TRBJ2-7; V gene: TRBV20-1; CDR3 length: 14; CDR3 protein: CSASSSAGGREQYF; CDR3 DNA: TGCAGTGCTAGCAGTTCAGCGGGAGGGCGTGAGCAGTACTTC
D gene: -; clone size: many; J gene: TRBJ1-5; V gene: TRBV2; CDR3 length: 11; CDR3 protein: CASSDFLAQHF; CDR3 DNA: TGTGCCAGCAGTGATTTTTTGGCCCAGCATTTT
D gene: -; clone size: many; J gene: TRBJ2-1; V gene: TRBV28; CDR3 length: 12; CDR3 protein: CASSLSHNEQFF; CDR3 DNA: TGTGCCAGCAGCTTATCCCACAATGAGCAGTTCTTC
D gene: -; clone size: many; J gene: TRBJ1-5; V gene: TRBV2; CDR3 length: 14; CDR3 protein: CASSEQGTNQPQHF; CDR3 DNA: TGTGCCAGCAGTGAACAGGGAACCAATCAGCCCCAGCATTTT
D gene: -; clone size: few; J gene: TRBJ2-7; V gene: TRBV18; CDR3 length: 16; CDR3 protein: CASSPRAGLSSYEQYF; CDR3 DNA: TGTGCCAGCTCACCACGGGCAGGCCTAAGCTCCTACGAGCAGTACTTC
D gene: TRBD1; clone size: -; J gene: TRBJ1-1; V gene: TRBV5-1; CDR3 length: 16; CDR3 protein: CASSLGDRVGNTEAFF; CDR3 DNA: TGCGCCAGCAGCTTGGGTGACAGGGTGGGGAACACTGAAGCTTTCTTT
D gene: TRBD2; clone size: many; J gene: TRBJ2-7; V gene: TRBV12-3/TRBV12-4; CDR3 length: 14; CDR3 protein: CASSFTGLAEEQYF; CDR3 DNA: TGTGCCAGCAGTTTCACGGGACTAGCGGAAGAGCAGTACTTC
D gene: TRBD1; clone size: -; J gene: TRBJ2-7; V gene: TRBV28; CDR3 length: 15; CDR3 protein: CASSLETGVFYEQYF; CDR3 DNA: TGTGCCAGCAGTTTAGAGACAGGGGTCTTCTACGAGCAGTACTTC
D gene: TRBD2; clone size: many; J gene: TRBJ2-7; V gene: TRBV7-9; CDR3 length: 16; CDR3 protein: CASSVASGTSDREQYF; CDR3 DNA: TGTGCCAGCAGCGTAGCCTCCGGGACTAGCGATCGGGAGCAGTACTTC
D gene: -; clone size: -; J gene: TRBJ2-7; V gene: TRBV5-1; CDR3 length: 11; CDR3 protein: CASRISTGQYF; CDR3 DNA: TGCGCCAGCAGGATCTCGACGGGGCAGTACTTC
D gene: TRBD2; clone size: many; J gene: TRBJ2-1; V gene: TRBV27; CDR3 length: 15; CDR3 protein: CASSLWGTSANEQFF; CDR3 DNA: TGTGCCAGCAGTTTATGGGGGACTAGCGCCAATGAGCAGTTCTTC
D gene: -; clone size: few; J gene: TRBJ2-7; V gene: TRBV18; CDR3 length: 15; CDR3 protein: CASSPEFSRLYEQYF; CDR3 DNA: TGTGCCAGCTCACCAGAATTTTCACGGCTCTACGAGCAGTACTTC
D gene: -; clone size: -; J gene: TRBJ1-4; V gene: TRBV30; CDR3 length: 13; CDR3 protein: CAWEEGIGEKLFF; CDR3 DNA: TGTGCCTGGGAAGAGGGTATCGGGGAAAAACTGTTTTTT
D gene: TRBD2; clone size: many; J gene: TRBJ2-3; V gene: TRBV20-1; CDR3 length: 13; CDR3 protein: CSARLAGGDTQYF; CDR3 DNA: TGCAGTGCTAGACTAGCGGGAGGAGATACGCAGTATTTT
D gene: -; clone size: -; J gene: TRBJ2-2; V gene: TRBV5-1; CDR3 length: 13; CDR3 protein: CASSQGWTGELFF; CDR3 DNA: TGCGCCAGCAGTCAGGGTTGGACCGGGGAGCTGTTTTTT
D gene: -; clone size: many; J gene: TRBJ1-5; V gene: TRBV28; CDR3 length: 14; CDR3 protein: CASSSRVGLQPQHF; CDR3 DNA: TGTGCCAGCAGTTCTAGAGTCGGTCTTCAGCCCCAGCATTTT
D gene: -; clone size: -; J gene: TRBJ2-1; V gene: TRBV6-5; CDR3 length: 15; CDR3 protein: CASSYSRDVYNEQFF; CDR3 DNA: TGTGCCAGCAGTTACAGCAGGGACGTTTACAATGAGCAGTTCTTC
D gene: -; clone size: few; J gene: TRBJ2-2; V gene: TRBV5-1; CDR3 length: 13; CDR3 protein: CASNTGYTGELFF; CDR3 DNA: TGCGCCAGCAACACAGGGTACACCGGGGAGCTGTTTTTT
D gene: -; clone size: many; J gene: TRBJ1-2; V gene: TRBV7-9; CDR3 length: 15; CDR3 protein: CASSRFGSPELGYTF; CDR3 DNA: TGTGCCAGCAGCCGATTCGGGTCACCAGAGCTTGGCTACACCTTC
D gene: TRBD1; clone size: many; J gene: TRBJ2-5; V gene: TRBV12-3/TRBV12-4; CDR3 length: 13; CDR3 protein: CASSIRQGETQYF; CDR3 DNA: TGTGCCAGCAGTATACGACAGGGGGAGACCCAGTACTTC
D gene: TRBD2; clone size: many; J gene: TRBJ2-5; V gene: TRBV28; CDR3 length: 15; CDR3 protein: CASRQAGTQGGTQYF; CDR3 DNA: TGTGCCAGCAGGCAAGCGGGAACTCAGGGCGGGACCCAGTACTTC
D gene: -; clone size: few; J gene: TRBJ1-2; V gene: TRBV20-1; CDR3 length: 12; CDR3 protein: CSASSQYAGYTF; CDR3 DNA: TGCAGTGCTAGTAGTCAGTACGCGGGCTACACCTTC
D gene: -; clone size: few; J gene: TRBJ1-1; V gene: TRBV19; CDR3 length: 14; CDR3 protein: CASSTEGVYTEAFF; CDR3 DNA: TGTGCCAGTAGTACGGAGGGGGTGTACACTGAAGCTTTCTTT
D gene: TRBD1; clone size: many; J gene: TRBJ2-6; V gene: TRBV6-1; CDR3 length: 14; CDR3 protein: CASRTGVGANVLTF; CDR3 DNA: TGTGCCAGCAGAACAGGGGTCGGGGCCAACGTCCTGACTTTC
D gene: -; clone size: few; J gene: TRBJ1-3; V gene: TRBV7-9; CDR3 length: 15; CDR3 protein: CASSLQAYSGNTIYF; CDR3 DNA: TGTGCCAGCAGCCTGCAGGCATACTCTGGAAACACCATATATTTT
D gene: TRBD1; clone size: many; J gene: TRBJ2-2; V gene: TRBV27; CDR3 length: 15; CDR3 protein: CASTQRGRITGELFF; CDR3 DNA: TGTGCCAGCACCCAAAGGGGGCGGATCACCGGGGAGCTGTTTTTT
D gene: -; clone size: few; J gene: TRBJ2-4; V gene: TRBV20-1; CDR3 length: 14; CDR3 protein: CSARDNERGNIQYF; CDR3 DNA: TGCAGTGCTCGGGACAACGAAAGGGGAAACATTCAGTACTTC
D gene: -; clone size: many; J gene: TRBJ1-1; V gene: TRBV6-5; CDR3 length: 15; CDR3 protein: CASSFSQGLGTEAFF; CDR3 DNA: TGTGCCAGCAGTTTCTCCCAGGGTCTCGGCACTGAAGCTTTCTTT
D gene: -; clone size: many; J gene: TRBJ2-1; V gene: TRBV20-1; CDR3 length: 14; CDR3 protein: CSARDPLAEEEQFF; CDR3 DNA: TGCAGTGCTAGAGATCCACTAGCTGAGGAAGAGCAGTTCTTC
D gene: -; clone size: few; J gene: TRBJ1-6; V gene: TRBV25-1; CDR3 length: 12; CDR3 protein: CASRKTNSPLHF; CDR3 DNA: TGTGCCAGCAGAAAGACCAATTCACCCCTCCACTTT
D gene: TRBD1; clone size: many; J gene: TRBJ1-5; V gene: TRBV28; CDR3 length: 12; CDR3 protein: CASSNRGLPQHF; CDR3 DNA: TGTGCCAGCAGCAACAGGGGCCTGCCCCAGCATTTT
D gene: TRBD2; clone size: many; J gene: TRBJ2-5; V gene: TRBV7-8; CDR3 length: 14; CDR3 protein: CASIGLAMGGTQYF; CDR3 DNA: TGTGCCAGCATCGGACTAGCGATGGGAGGGACCCAGTACTTC
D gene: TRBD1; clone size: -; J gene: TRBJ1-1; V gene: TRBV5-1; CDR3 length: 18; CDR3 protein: CASSLTFGQGGEHTEAFF; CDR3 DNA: TGCGCCAGCAGCTTGACATTTGGACAGGGGGGGGAGCACACTGAAGCTTTCTTT
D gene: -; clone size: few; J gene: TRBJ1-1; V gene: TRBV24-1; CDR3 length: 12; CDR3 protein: CATTGPGTEAFF; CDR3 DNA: TGTGCCACCACAGGGCCGGGCACTGAAGCTTTCTTT
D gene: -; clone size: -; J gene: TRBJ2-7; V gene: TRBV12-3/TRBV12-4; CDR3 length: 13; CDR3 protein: CASSPLLSHEQYF; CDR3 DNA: TGTGCCAGCAGTCCCCTGCTATCCCACGAGCAGTACTTC
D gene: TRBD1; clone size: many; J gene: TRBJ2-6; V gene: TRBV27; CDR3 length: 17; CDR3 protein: CASSLQGAIGGANVLTF; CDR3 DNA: TGTGCCAGCAGTTTGCAGGGGGCAATCGGTGGGGCCAACGTCCTGACTTTC
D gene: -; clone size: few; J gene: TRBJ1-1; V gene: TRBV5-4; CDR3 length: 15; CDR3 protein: CASSLETGSNTEAFF; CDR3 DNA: TGTGCCAGCAGCTTGGAGACAGGTTCGAACACTGAAGCTTTCTTT
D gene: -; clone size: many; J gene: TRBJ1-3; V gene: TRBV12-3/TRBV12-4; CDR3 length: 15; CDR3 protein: CASSLGGASGNTIYF; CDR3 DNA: TGTGCCAGCAGTTTAGGTGGCGCCTCTGGAAACACCATATATTTT
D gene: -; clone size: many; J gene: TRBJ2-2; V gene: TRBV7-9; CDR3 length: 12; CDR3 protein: CATSRNTGELFF; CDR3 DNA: TGTGCCACATCTCGGAACACCGGGGAGCTGTTTTTT
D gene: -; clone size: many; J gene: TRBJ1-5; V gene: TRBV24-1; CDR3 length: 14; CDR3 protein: CATSEPGHGSPQHF; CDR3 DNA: TGTGCCACCAGTGAACCGGGACACGGCTCGCCCCAGCATTTT
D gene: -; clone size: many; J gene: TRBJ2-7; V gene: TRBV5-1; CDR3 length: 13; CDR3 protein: CASRKEAAYEQYF; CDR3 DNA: TGCGCCAGCAGAAAGGAGGCCGCCTACGAGCAGTACTTC
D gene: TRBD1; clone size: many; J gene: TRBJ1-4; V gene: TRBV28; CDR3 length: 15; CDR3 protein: CASSSTGTGNEKLFF; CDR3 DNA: TGTGCCAGCAGTTCCACCGGGACAGGGAATGAAAAACTGTTTTTT
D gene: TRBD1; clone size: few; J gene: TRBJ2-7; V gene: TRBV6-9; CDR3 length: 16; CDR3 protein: CASSYAGSTGAYEQYF; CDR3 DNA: TGTGCCAGCAGTTATGCAGGTAGTACAGGGGCCTACGAGCAGTACTTC
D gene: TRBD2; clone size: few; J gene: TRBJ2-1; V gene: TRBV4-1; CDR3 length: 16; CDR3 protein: CASRRGAGSSYNEQFF; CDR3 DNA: TGCGCCAGCCGGCGGGGAGCGGGAAGCTCCTACAATGAGCAGTTCTTC
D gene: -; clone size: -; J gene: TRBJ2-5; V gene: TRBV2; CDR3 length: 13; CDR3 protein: CASSVVSAETQYF; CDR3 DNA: TGTGCCAGCAGTGTCGTTTCCGCAGAGACCCAGTACTTC
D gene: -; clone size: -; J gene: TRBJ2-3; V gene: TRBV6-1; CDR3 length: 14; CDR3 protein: CASSAQRLTDTQYF; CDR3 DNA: TGTGCCAGCAGTGCGCAGCGGCTCACAGATACGCAGTATTTT
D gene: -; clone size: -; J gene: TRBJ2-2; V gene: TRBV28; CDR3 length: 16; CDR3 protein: CASKSRRDLIVRELFF; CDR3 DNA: TGTGCCAGCAAGTCTCGGCGGGACTTAATCGTGAGGGAGCTGTTTTTT
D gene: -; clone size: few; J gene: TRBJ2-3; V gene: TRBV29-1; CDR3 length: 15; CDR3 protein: CSAAELGIGTDTQYF; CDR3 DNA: TGCAGCGCTGCCGAGTTGGGGATTGGCACAGATACGCAGTATTTT
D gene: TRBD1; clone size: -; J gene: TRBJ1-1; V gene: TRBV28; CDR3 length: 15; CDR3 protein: CASSLLDRPNTEAFF; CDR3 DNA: TGTGCCAGCAGTTTATTGGACAGGCCGAACACTGAAGCTTTCTTT
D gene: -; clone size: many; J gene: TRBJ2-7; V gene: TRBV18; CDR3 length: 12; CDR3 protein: CASSPGSYEQYF; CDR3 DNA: TGTGCCAGCAGCCCCGGGTCCTACGAGCAGTACTTC
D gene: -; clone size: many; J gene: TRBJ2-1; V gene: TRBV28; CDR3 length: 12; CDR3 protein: CASSLRVSTQFF; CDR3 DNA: TGTGCCAGCAGTTTACGGGTCAGCACCCAGTTCTTC
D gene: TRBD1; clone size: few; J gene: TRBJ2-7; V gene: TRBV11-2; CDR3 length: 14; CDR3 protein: CANSSGTGPYEQYF; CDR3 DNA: TGTGCCAACAGCTCCGGGACAGGACCCTACGAGCAGTACTTC